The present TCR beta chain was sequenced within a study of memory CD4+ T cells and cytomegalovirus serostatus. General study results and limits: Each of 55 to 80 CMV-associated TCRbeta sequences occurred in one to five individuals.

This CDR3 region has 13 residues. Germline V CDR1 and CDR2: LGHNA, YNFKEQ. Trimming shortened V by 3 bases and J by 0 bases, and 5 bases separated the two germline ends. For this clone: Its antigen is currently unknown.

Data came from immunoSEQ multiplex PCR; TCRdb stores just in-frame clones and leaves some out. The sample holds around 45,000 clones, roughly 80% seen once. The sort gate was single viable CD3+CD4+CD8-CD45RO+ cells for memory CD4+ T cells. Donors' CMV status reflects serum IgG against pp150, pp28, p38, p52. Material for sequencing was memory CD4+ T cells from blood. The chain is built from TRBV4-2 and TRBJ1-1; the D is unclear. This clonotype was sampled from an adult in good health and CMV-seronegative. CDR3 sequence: CASSQELNTEAFF. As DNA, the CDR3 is TGTGCCAGCAGCCAGGAGCTGAACACTGAAGCTTTCTTT.